These 25 T cell receptor beta chains originate from one sample sequenced in a study of blood T cell repertoires in COVID-19. Some clones are missing from TCRdb's copy, which holds only in-frame ones; the method was immunoSEQ multiplex PCR. The sample gives about 140,000 clones, approximately 90% of which show up once; approximately 2.5% is in the top ten. Specimen: peripheral blood. Receptor source: a human donor with COVID-19, enrolled during active disease. The donor label of this sample is uncertain.

This clone showed up just once. The rearrangement joins TRBV4-2 to TRBJ1-2, with TRBD1 as a possible D gene (6 bases). V was trimmed by 0 bases and J by 2 bases, leaving 10 bases between them. The CDR3 covers 15 residues. Per the germline V gene, CDR1 is LGHNA and CDR2 is YNFKEQ. The CDR3 loop reads CASSQDQQGNYGYTF. As DNA, the CDR3 is TGTGCCAGCAGCCAAGATCAACAGGGCAACTATGGCTACACCTTC.

CDR3 sequence reads: CASSPGQSAEAFF. CDR3 DNA sequence: TGTGCCAGCTCACCAGGACAGTCCGCTGAAGCTTTCTTT. The chain links TRBV18 to TRBJ1-1; a weak D match, TRBD1 (6 bases). The CDR3 is 13 amino acids. From germline, CDR1 is KGHSH and CDR2 LQKENI. V lost 2 bases to trimming and J lost 6 bases, with 10 bases between them.

The rearrangement joins TRBV25-1 to TRBJ2-7; possible D gene TRBD2, 5 bases. The V and J ends lost 6 bases and 7 bases respectively, with 13 bases between them. Looked up from germline, CDR1 is MGHDK and CDR2 is SYGVNS. The CDR3 spans 12 residues. Here the CDR3 reads CASSEGFGEQYF. CDR3 nucleotide sequence: TGTGCCAGCAGCGAGGGTTTCGGGGAGCAGTACTTC.

This clone was counted a few times. This chain joins TRBV6-6 and TRBJ1-6; no reliable D call. The ends were cut back, 5 bases at V and 7 bases at J, with 15 bases in the middle. CDR1 MNHNY and CDR2 SVGAGI come from the germline V gene (reference sequence). The CDR3 extends over 15 amino acids. The CDR3 DNA reads as TGTGCCAGCAGTGGAGACGGACGGGAGAATTCACCCCTCCACTTT. Protein: CASSGDGRENSPLHF.

This clone was recorded once. This chain links TRBV24-1 with TRBJ2-7; no clear D gene. The CDR3 has 14 residues. Trimming took 2 bases from V and 1 from J, leaving 8 bases between them. Germline V gene lookup returns CDR1 KGHDR and CDR2 SFDVKD. This chain's CDR3 is CATSDSRSSYEQYF. The CDR3, as DNA: TGTGCCACCAGTGATTCACGCAGTTCCTACGAGCAGTACTTC.

This clone appeared a few times. This rearrangement joins TRBV7-9 to TRBJ1-4; the D gene is possibly TRBD1 (5 bases). The V end lost 1 base, the J end lost 8 bases, and 8 bases lay between the germline ends. This CDR3 has 13 amino acids. The germline gives CDR1 SEHNR, CDR2 FQNEAQ (reference sequence). CDR3 in DNA: TGTGCCAGCAGCTTAGATCCAGGGGAAAAACTGTTTTTT. Translated: CASSLDPGEKLFF.

The chain recombines TRBV3-1 (or the pseudogene TRBV3-2) with TRBJ2-2; 7 nucleotides align to TRBD1. Losses at the gene ends were 1 base for V and 4 bases for J; bases not matched to a gene: 9. Germline lookup yields CDR1 LGHDT and CDR2 YNNKEL (reference sequence). The CDR3 covers 17 residues. CDR3 nucleotide sequence: TGTGCCAGCAGCCAAGTACGGACAGGTCTTGGCACCGGGGAGCTGTTTTTT. Protein sequence: CASSQVRTGLGTGELFF.

The chain carries TRBV24-1 and TRBJ2-3; 10 bases are a match to TRBD2. The CDR3 length is 17 residues. V gave up 4 bases and J gave up 6 bases; unmatched junction bases: 12. The germline V gene has CDR1 KGHDR and CDR2 SFDVKD. CDR3 DNA: TGTGCCACCAGTGAACTCCTCGGAGCGGGAGGGCCGGATACGCAGTATTTT. Protein: CATSELLGAGGPDTQYF.

This clone has only one observation. The same CDR3 is also encoded by other DNA sequences in this sample. The CDR3 DNA sequence: TGTGCCAGCAGCTTATCAGGCTACGAGCAGTACTTC. Its protein is CASSLSGYEQYF. This chain uses TRBV11-2 with TRBJ2-7; unclear D gene. CDR3 length: 12 residues. V was trimmed by 2 bases and J by 3 bases, leaving 5 bases between them. Germline V gene lookup returns CDR1 SGHAT and CDR2 FQNNGV.

The V gene is TRBV23-1, the J gene TRBJ1-1, with a possible D match to TRBD1 (5 bases). TRBV23-1 is an open reading frame whose function is uncertain. V was cut by 4 bases and J by 5 bases, with 14 bases left in between. The CDR3 contains 14 residues. CDR3 DNA: TGCGCCAGCAGTCGTCCAGGGCGGGGGACTGAAGCTTTCTTT. The encoded protein is CASSRPGRGTEAFF.

The chain recombines TRBV4-1 with TRBJ1-5; 8 positions match TRBD1. The CDR3 totals 15 residues. Trimming removed 9 bases from V and 9 bases from J; junction bases left unmatched: 16. Germline loops: CDR1 MGHRA, CDR2 YSYEKL. The CDR3 coding sequence is TGCGCCAGACTGACCAGGGGGCAAAAATCAGGGCCCCAGCATTTT. This translates into CARLTRGQKSGPQHF.

This chain connects TRBV5-5 to TRBJ1-1; D possibly corresponds to TRBD1 (6 bases). Germline V lookup: CDR1 SGHKS, CDR2 YYEKEE (reference sequence). V lost 2 bases and J lost 3, with 17 bases in between. This CDR3 contains 16 residues. CDR3 nucleotides: TGTGCCAGCAGCTTAAGTCTCGGGACACGCGACACTGAAGCTTTCTTT. Protein: CASSLSLGTRDTEAFF.

The CDR3 DNA is TGCGCCAGCAGCGGGACAGGAACAACCGGGGAGCTGTTTTTT. It is translated as CASSGTGTTGELFF. The chain uses TRBV5-1 and TRBJ2-2; the match to TRBD1 covers 8 bases. The germline gives CDR1 SGHRS, CDR2 YFSETQ. This CDR3 is built from 14 residues. V lost 4 bases and J lost 5; bases outside the gene matches: 4.

The genes are TRBV5-4 and TRBJ2-1, with 14 bases identical to TRBD2. The CDR3 covers 16 residues. The ends lost 5 bases at V and 9 bases at J; junction bases unmatched: 10. The V gene's germline CDR1 is SGHNT and CDR2 YYREEE (reference sequence). DNA of the CDR3: TGTGCCAGCAGGCGTCTGACTAGCGGGGGGGCCTCTGAGCAGTTCTTC. It yields the protein CASRRLTSGGASEQFF.

This clone was detected a few times. The rearrangement links TRBV6-5 to TRBJ1-1, with 7 nucleotides matching TRBD1. The CDR3 sequence is 14 residues long. Germline CDR1 is MNHEY and CDR2 is SVGAGI. With 6 bases clipped from V and 5 bases from J, the junction kept 9 bases outside the gene matches. In nucleotides, the CDR3 is TGTGCCAGCAGAACAGGGGCGGCATGGACTGAAGCTTTCTTT. It codes for CASRTGAAWTEAFF.

Here the CDR3 DNA reads TGTGCCAGTAGTATAGATAGGGGCGGGAGTGATGAGCAGTTCTTC. Amino acids: CASSIDRGGSDEQFF. This chain uses TRBV19 with TRBJ2-1; 7 nucleotides match TRBD2. In germline, CDR1 is LNHDA, CDR2 SQIVND (reference sequence). With 0 bases clipped from V and 8 bases from J, the junction kept 7 bases outside the gene matches. The CDR3 is 15 residues long. Variable domain in full (rest from reference TRBV19 and TRBJ2-1): DGGITQSPKYLFRKEGQNVTLSCEQNLNHDAMYWYRQDPGQGLRLIYYSQIVNDFQKGDIAEGYSVSREKKESFPLTVTSAQKNPTAFYLCASSIDRGGSDEQFFGPGTRLTVL.

The chain recombines TRBV2 with TRBJ2-1; TRBD2 agrees at 7 bases. Germline assignment: CDR1 SNHLY and CDR2 FYNNEI. CDR3 size: 14 residues. V lost 8 bases to trimming and J lost 2 bases; unmatched junction nucleotides: 6. CDR3 in DNA: TGTGCCAGCGGACGCGGGAGTACCTACAATGAGCAGTTCTTC. This sequence encodes CASGRGSTYNEQFF.

The chain has TRBV11-2 and TRBJ1-1; 10 bases map to TRBD1. This CDR3 is 15 amino acids long. Germline V gene data show CDR1 as SGHAT and CDR2 as FQNNGV. Trimming took 5 bases from V and 6 from J; bases not matched to a gene: 9. The CDR3 region is CASSRSTGGRAEAFF. In DNA, the CDR3 is TGTGCCAGCAGCAGATCGACAGGGGGCAGGGCTGAAGCTTTCTTT.

V and J are TRBV6-1 and TRBJ1-5; D remains ambiguous. The germline V and J ends were trimmed by 3 bases and 3 bases, with 12 bases remaining between them. The CDR3 has 15 residues. Per germline, CDR1 MNHNS and CDR2 SASEGT. CDR3 residues: CASSDLADFNQPQHF. CDR3 in DNA: TGTGCCAGCAGTGATTTAGCAGACTTCAATCAGCCCCAGCATTTT.

CDR3: CASSWGDREETQYF. The CDR3 region has the DNA TGTGCCAGCAGTTGGGGCGACAGAGAAGAGACCCAGTACTTC. This chain connects TRBV6-6 to TRBJ2-5; D may be TRBD1 (5 bases). CDR1 is MNHNY and CDR2 is SVGAGI in the germline V gene (reference sequence). The V end lost 4 bases, the J end lost 3 bases, and 12 bases lay between the germline ends. This CDR3 spans 14 amino acids.

The gene calls are TRBV10-3 and TRBJ2-7; the match to TRBD2 covers 9 bases. Per germline, CDR1 ENHRY and CDR2 SYGVKD. V lost 8 bases and J lost 6; bases outside the gene matches: 8. The CDR3 runs to 13 residues. The CDR3 region is CAIGGLAQAEQYF. CDR3 nucleotide sequence: TGTGCCATCGGGGGACTAGCTCAAGCCGAGCAGTACTTC.

The genes are TRBV10-2 and TRBJ1-2; D is uncertain. Germline V CDR1 and CDR2: WSHSY, SAAADI. Trimming pared 3 bases from V and 0 bases from J, leaving 17 bases between. The CDR3 length is 17 residues. Written as DNA, the CDR3 is TGCGCCAGCAGTGAAATTGAGGCGACGGTGGCTAACTATGGCTACACCTTC. Translating it yields CASSEIEATVANYGYTF.

V gene TRBV5-1 combines with J gene TRBJ2-5; 9 bases align to TRBD1. Per the germline V gene, CDR1 is SGHRS and CDR2 is YFSETQ. After removal of 0 bases from V and 5 bases from J, the junction contained 8 bases not matched to a gene. The CDR3 is 16 residues long. The CDR3 nucleotides are TGCGCCAGCAGCTTGGACAGGGGGCCTAGGGTGGAGACCCAGTACTTC. This sequence encodes CASSLDRGPRVETQYF.

This clone was detected once. The chain carries TRBV5-1 and TRBJ2-2; 7 nucleotides match TRBD1. The length of the CDR3 is 16 residues. Germline trimming cut 3 bases from V and 3 bases from J; bases unmatched to any gene: 8. Germline assignment: CDR1 SGHRS and CDR2 YFSETQ. CDR3 bases: TGCGCCAGCAGCTACCATGGGACAGCCGACACCGGGGAGCTGTTTTTT. Translation gives CASSYHGTADTGELFF.

This sequence joins TRBV5-4 and TRBJ2-5, with 8 bases aligning to TRBD2. J was trimmed by 5 bases and V by 5 bases; bases with no gene match: 8. The CDR3 is 14 amino acids. Germline CDR1 SGHNT, CDR2 YYREEE (reference sequence). CDR3 DNA: TGTGCCAGCAGAGAAGCGGGAGAAGGGGAGACCCAGTACTTC. Its translation: CASREAGEGETQYF.